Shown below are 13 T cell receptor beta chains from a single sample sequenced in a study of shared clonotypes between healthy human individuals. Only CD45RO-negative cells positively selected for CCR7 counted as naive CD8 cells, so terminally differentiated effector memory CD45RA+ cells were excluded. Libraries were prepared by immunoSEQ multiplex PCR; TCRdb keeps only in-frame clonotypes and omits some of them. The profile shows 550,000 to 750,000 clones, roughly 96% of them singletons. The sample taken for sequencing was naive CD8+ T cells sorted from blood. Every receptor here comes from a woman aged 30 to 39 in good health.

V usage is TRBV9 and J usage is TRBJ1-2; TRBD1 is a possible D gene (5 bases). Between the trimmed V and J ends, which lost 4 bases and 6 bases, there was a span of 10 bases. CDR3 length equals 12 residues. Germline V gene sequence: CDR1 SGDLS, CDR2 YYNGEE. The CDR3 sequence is CASSTRGHGYTF. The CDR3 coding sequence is TGTGCCAGCAGCACCCGGGGCCATGGCTACACCTTC.

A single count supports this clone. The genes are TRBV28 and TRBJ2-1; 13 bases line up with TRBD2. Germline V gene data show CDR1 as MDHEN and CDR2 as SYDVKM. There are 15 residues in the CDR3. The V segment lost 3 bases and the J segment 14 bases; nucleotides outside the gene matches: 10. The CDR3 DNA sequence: TGTGCCAGCAGTTTCCGACTAGCGGGAGGTCTCCATAAGTTCTTC. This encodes CASSFRLAGGLHKFF.

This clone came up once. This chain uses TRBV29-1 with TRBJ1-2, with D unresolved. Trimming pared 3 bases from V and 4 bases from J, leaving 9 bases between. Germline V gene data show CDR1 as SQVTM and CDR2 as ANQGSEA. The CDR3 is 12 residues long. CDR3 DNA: TGCAGCGTTGAGCAGGTGCCCTATGGCTACACCTTC. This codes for CSVEQVPYGYTF.

The CDR3 here is CASSEYSDSSNTGELFF. The CDR3 nucleotides are TGCGCCAGCAGTGAATATTCCGACAGCTCGAACACCGGGGAGCTGTTTTTT. V is TRBV10-1 and J is TRBJ2-2; maybe TRBD1 (5 bases). The CDR3 contains 17 residues. V was shortened by 3 bases and J by 0 bases, with 14 bases between the two germline ends. In germline, CDR1 is WNHNN, CDR2 SYGVQD (reference sequence).

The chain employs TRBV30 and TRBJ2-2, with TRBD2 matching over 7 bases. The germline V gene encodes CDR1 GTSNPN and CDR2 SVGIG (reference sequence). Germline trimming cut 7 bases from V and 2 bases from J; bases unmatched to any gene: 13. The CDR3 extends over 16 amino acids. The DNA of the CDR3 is TGTGCCTCCGAGATGGACCGGGACTACAACACCGGGGAGCTGTTTTTT. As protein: CASEMDRDYNTGELFF.

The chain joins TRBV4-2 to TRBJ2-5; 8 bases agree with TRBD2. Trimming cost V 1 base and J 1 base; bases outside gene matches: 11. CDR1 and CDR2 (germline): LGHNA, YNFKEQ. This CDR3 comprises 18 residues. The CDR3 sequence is CASSQGVIVAGTQETQYF. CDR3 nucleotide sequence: TGTGCCAGCAGCCAAGGGGTCATAGTAGCGGGGACCCAAGAGACCCAGTACTTC.

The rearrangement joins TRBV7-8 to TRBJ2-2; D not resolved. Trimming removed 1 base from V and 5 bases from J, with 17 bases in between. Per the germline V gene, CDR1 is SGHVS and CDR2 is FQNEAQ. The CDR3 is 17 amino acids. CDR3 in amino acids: CASSLVWQTIRTGELFF. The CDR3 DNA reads TGTGCCAGCAGCTTAGTATGGCAAACAATTCGGACCGGGGAGCTGTTTTTT.

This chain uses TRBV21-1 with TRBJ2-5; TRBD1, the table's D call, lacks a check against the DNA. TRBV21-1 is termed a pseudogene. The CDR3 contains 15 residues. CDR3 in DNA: TGTGCCAGCAGCCCGGGACAGGCCGTCCGGGAGACCCAGTACTTC. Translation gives CASSPGQAVRETQYF.

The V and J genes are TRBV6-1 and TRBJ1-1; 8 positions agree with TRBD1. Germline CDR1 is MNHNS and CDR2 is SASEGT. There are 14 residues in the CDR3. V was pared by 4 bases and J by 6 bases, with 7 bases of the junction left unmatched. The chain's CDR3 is CASSASTGVAEAFF. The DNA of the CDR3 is TGTGCCAGCAGTGCCTCGACAGGGGTGGCTGAAGCTTTCTTT.

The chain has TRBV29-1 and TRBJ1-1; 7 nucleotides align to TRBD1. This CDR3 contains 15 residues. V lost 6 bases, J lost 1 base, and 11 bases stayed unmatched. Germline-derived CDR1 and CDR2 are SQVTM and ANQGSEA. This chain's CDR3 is CSVSSTGSPNTEAFF. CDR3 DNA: TGCAGCGTCTCTTCGACAGGGAGCCCGAACACTGAAGCTTTCTTT.

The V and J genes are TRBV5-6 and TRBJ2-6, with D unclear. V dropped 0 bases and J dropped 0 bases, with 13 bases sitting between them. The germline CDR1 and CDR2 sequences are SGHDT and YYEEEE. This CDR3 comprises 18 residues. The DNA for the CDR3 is TGTGCCAGCAGCTTGGCTACAGCTCACTACTCTGGGGCCAACGTCCTGACTTTC. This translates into CASSLATAHYSGANVLTF.

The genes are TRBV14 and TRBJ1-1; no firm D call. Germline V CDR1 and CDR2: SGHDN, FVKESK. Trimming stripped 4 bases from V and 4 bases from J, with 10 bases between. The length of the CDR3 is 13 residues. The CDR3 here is CASSLGRGTEAFF. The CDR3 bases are TGTGCCAGCAGCCTCGGTCGTGGCACTGAAGCTTTCTTT.

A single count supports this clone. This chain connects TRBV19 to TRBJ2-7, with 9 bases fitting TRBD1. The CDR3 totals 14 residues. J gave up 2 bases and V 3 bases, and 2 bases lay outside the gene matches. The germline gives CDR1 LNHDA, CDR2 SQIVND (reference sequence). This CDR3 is CASSMGQGPYEQYF. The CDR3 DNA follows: TGTGCCAGTAGTATGGGACAGGGACCCTACGAGCAGTACTTC.